A selection of T cell receptor beta chains follows, all from one sample in a study of PD-L1 blockade in urothelial cancer. Libraries were prepared by immunoSEQ multiplex PCR; TCRdb keeps only in-frame clonotypes and omits some of them. The table has roughly 100,000 clones, 83% seen once. The starting material was PBMCs, obtained around atezolizumab (anti-PD-L1) treatment. The receptors here all came from a man in his 70s with urothelial cancer. The CDR3 runs from the conserved cysteine through the conserved F or W. Fields, in order: D gene, clone size, J gene, V gene, CDR3 DNA, CDR3 protein. D genes are given only for firm matches. Clone sizes are given selectively: once, few, many, or a class where the clone is expanded.

d_call: NA; clone_size: NA; j_call: TRBJ1-2; v_call: TRBV7-2; cdr3_nt: TGTGCCAGCAGCACCCAAACCGGGGGGACGGACTATGGCTACACCTTC; cdr3_aa: CASSTQTGGTDYGYTF
d_call: TRBD1; clone_size: NA; j_call: TRBJ1-3; v_call: TRBV5-1; cdr3_nt: TGCGCCAGCAGAGCCGGGACAGGGGACGGAAACACCATATATTTT; cdr3_aa: CASRAGTGDGNTIYF
d_call: NA; clone_size: once; j_call: TRBJ2-3; v_call: TRBV12-5; cdr3_nt: TGTGCTAGTGCCCCCGATACGAGTACGCAGTATTTT; cdr3_aa: CASAPDTSTQYF
d_call: TRBD2; clone_size: NA; j_call: TRBJ2-1; v_call: TRBV2; cdr3_nt: TGTGCCAGCAAGCGGGAGGGGCGGTCAGATGAGCAGTTCTTC; cdr3_aa: CASKREGRSDEQFF
d_call: NA; clone_size: few; j_call: TRBJ2-3; v_call: TRBV10-2; cdr3_nt: TGCGCCAGCAGTGAGGAATTAGCGGAAAGCACAGATACGCAGTATTTT; cdr3_aa: CASSEELAESTDTQYF
d_call: TRBD1; clone_size: NA; j_call: TRBJ2-3; v_call: TRBV28; cdr3_nt: TGTGCCAGCAGTCATATGACAGGGGGCCCTAGCACAGATACGCAGTATTTT; cdr3_aa: CASSHMTGGPSTDTQYF
d_call: TRBD1; clone_size: NA; j_call: TRBJ2-7; v_call: TRBV7-2; cdr3_nt: TGTGCCAGCAGCCCCACCGGGACAGGAGCCCACGAGCAGTACTTC; cdr3_aa: CASSPTGTGAHEQYF
d_call: TRBD2; clone_size: NA; j_call: TRBJ2-2; v_call: TRBV4-2; cdr3_nt: TGTGCCAGCAGCCAACTGGGACTAGCGGGGAACACCGGGGAGCTGTTTTTT; cdr3_aa: CASSQLGLAGNTGELFF
d_call: TRBD2; clone_size: NA; j_call: TRBJ2-7; v_call: TRBV28; cdr3_nt: TGTGCCAGTACCTCCCCAGGGAGGGATTACGAGCAGTACTTC; cdr3_aa: CASTSPGRDYEQYF
d_call: TRBD2; clone_size: once; j_call: TRBJ2-1; v_call: TRBV28; cdr3_nt: TGTGCCAGCAGAGGACTAGCGGGAAACCACAATGAGCAGTTCTTC; cdr3_aa: CASRGLAGNHNEQFF
d_call: TRBD2; clone_size: NA; j_call: TRBJ2-1; v_call: TRBV7-2; cdr3_nt: TGTGCCAGCAGCTTACGGTTCCTGCGGGAGTATGCCAATGAGCAGTTCTTC; cdr3_aa: CASSLRFLREYANEQFF
d_call: NA; clone_size: NA; j_call: TRBJ1-1; v_call: TRBV2; cdr3_nt: TGTGCCAGCAGTGCGGGAGTCACTGAAGCTTTCTTT; cdr3_aa: CASSAGVTEAFF
d_call: TRBD1; clone_size: NA; j_call: TRBJ2-4; v_call: TRBV11-3; cdr3_nt: TGTGCCAGCAGCTCCCGGACAGGGAAGGAGGAGGACAAAAACATTCAGTACTTC; cdr3_aa: CASSSRTGKEEDKNIQYF
d_call: NA; clone_size: NA; j_call: TRBJ2-2; v_call: TRBV7-7; cdr3_nt: TGTGCCAGCAGCGCAGGGGCGGGCACCGGGGAGCTGTTTTTT; cdr3_aa: CASSAGAGTGELFF
d_call: NA; clone_size: NA; j_call: TRBJ2-7; v_call: TRBV11-3; cdr3_nt: TGTGCCAGCAGCTTAAGAACAGCCTACGAGCAGTACTTC; cdr3_aa: CASSLRTAYEQYF
d_call: TRBD2; clone_size: NA; j_call: TRBJ2-7; v_call: TRBV5-6; cdr3_nt: TGTGCCAGCAGCTTAGCGGGGACCGGGAACGAGCAGTACTTC; cdr3_aa: CASSLAGTGNEQYF
d_call: NA; clone_size: NA; j_call: TRBJ2-5; v_call: TRBV21-1; cdr3_nt: TGTGCCAGCAGCAAAGTCGTAGGGACAGGGGGCAAGGAGACCCAGTACTTC; cdr3_aa: CASSKVVGTGGKETQYF
d_call: TRBD1; clone_size: NA; j_call: TRBJ2-7; v_call: TRBV28; cdr3_nt: TGTGCCAGCAGTCAAGGGGGCGCGGGCTCCTACGAGCAGTACTTC; cdr3_aa: CASSQGGAGSYEQYF
d_call: NA; clone_size: once; j_call: TRBJ1-1; v_call: TRBV12-5; cdr3_nt: TGTGCTAGTGGTTCTGGGGGGACTGAAGCTTTCTTT; cdr3_aa: CASGSGGTEAFF
d_call: TRBD2; clone_size: NA; j_call: TRBJ2-1; v_call: TRBV18; cdr3_nt: TGTGCCAGCTCCACCCTAGCGGCAAACTCCTACAATGAGCAGTTCTTC; cdr3_aa: CASSTLAANSYNEQFF
d_call: NA; clone_size: NA; j_call: TRBJ2-1; v_call: TRBV6-5; cdr3_nt: TGTGCCAGCACCAACCCCGGGGGCAATGAGCAGTTCTTC; cdr3_aa: CASTNPGGNEQFF
d_call: TRBD2; clone_size: NA; j_call: TRBJ2-3; v_call: TRBV6-1; cdr3_nt: TGTGCCAGCAGTCCCGGGGGGGAAGATACGCAGTATTTT; cdr3_aa: CASSPGGEDTQYF
d_call: NA; clone_size: NA; j_call: TRBJ2-5; v_call: TRBV19; cdr3_nt: TGTGCCAGTAGTATTAGGGGGGGCCGTGGAGAGACCCAGTACTTC; cdr3_aa: CASSIRGGRGETQYF
d_call: NA; clone_size: NA; j_call: TRBJ1-5; v_call: TRBV29-1; cdr3_nt: TGCAGCGTTGTGCTAGGGGGTTCTAATCAGCCCCAGCATTTT; cdr3_aa: CSVVLGGSNQPQHF
d_call: NA; clone_size: NA; j_call: TRBJ2-7; v_call: TRBV7-9; cdr3_nt: TGTGCCAGCAGCCGCCAGGGTATCTCCTACGAGCAGTACTTC; cdr3_aa: CASSRQGISYEQYF
d_call: TRBD1; clone_size: NA; j_call: TRBJ1-5; v_call: TRBV7-9; cdr3_nt: TGTGCCAGCAGCCCGGGGACAGGGGGGCTCAATCAGCCCCAGCATTTT; cdr3_aa: CASSPGTGGLNQPQHF
d_call: NA; clone_size: NA; j_call: TRBJ1-3; v_call: TRBV18; cdr3_nt: TGTGCCAGCTCACCCCAGGGGAAGGCTGGAAACACCATATATTTT; cdr3_aa: CASSPQGKAGNTIYF
d_call: TRBD1; clone_size: NA; j_call: TRBJ1-1; v_call: TRBV9; cdr3_nt: TGTGCCAGCAGCGTAGGATCGGGACAGGGGGCCCCTTACACTGAAGCTTTCTTT; cdr3_aa: CASSVGSGQGAPYTEAFF
d_call: NA; clone_size: NA; j_call: TRBJ2-3; v_call: TRBV29-1; cdr3_nt: TGCAGCGTTCTCCAGCGGGACAAGACAGATACGCAGTATTTT; cdr3_aa: CSVLQRDKTDTQYF